This TCR beta chain was sequenced in a study of T cell clones after liver transplantation. The wider study: Subjects received no induction therapy and standard immunosuppression until randomization at 12-24 months post-transplant. Tolerance: complete withdrawal held at least one year, liver enzymes staying within twice normal. General observations from the study: A significant post-transplant drop in circulating graft-donor-reactive CD4 TCRbeta sequences occurred in most of the 8 subjects.

V lost 7 bases to trimming and J lost 4 bases; unmatched junction nucleotides: 7. CDR1 is MNHEY and CDR2 is SMNVEV in the germline V gene (reference sequence). The CDR3 loop spans 15 amino acids. Clones were sequenced by immunoSEQ multiplex PCR, and TCRdb holds only the in-frame ones, with some missing. The sample holds 68,000 or so clones, 75% to 90% seen once. As for this clone: Its antigen remains unknown.

The specimen was CD4+ T cells from blood, collected before liver transplant. The TCR sequence derives from a human donor who received a liver transplant. The chain links TRBV27 to TRBJ2-4, with 10 nucleotides matching TRBD1. CDR3 residues: CASTPGTGVKNIQYF. The DNA for the CDR3 is TGTGCCAGCACCCCGGGGACAGGGGTTAAAAACATTCAGTACTTC.